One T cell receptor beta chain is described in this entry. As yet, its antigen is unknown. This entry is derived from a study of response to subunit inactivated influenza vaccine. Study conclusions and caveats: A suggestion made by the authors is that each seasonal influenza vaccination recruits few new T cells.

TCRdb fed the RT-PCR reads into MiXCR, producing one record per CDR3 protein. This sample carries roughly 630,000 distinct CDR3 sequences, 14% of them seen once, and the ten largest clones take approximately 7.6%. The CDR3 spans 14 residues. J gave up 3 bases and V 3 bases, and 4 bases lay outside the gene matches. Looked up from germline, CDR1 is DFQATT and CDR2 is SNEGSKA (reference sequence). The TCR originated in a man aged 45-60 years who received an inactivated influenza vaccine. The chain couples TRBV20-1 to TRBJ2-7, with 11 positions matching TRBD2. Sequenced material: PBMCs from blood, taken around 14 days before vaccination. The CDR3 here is CSASPSGRIYEQYF. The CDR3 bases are TGCAGTGCTAGTCCTAGCGGGAGGATCTACGAGCAGTACTTC.